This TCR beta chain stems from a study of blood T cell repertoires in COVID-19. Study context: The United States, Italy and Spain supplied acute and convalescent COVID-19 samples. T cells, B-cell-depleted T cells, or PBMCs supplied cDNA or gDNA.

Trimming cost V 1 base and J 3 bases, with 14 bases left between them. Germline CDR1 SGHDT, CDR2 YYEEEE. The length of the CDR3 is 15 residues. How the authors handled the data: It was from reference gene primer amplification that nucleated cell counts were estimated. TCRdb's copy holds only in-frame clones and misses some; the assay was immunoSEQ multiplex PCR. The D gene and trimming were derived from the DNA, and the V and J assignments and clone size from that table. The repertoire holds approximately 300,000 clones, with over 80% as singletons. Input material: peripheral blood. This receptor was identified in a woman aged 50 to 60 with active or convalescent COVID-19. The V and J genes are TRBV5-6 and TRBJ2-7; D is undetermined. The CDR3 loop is CASSLFWADLYEQYF. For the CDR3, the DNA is TGTGCCAGCAGCTTGTTCTGGGCCGATCTCTACGAGCAGTACTTC.